These 30 T cell receptor beta chains came from one sample sequenced in a study of blood T cell repertoires in COVID-19. Some clones are missing from TCRdb's copy, which holds only in-frame ones; the method was immunoSEQ multiplex PCR. The sample contains around 30,000 clones, just under 95% of which appear only once. Sequencing was carried out using peripheral blood. The receptors here all came from a human donor with active COVID-19. The donor label of this sample is uncertain.

The chain is built from TRBV3-1 (or the pseudogene TRBV3-2) and TRBJ1-2; D is uncertain. V shed 0 bases and J shed 3 bases, with 14 bases lying between them. Per the germline V gene, CDR1 is LGHDT and CDR2 is YNNKEL (reference sequence). The CDR3 totals 16 residues. The CDR3, as DNA: TGTGCCAGCAGCCAAGATATGAGGGTTGGTTACTATGGCTACACCTTC. The encoded protein is CASSQDMRVGYYGYTF.

The chain carries TRBV6-5 and TRBJ2-2; TRBD1 agrees at 9 bases. The CDR3 is made up of 15 amino acids. CDR1 is MNHEY, CDR2 SVGAGI, per germline. V dropped 6 bases and J dropped 5; count of bases not matched to a gene: 7. Written as DNA, the CDR3 is TGTGCCAGCAGACCTCCGGGACAGGGTACCGGGGAGCTGTTTTTT. This codes for CASRPPGQGTGELFF.

The CDR3 DNA sequence: TGCGCCAGCCGGAGCGGTGGCACCGGGGAGCTGTTTTTT. Its translation is CASRSGGTGELFF. The chain is built from TRBV4-3 and TRBJ2-2, with TRBD2 as a possible D gene (5 bases). The CDR3 contains 13 residues. Looked up from germline, CDR1 is LGHNA and CDR2 is YSLEER. V was pared by 8 bases and J by 4 bases, with 11 bases between.

The chain employs TRBV7-6 and TRBJ1-5; D is possibly TRBD1 (6 bases). V lost 6 bases and J lost 6, with 21 bases in between. This CDR3 comprises 16 residues. In germline, CDR1 is SGHVS, CDR2 FNYEAQ. The CDR3 region is CASRRRRAGASQPQHF. CDR3 coding DNA: TGTGCCAGCAGGCGCCGCCGGGCAGGGGCCTCTCAGCCCCAGCATTTT.

The chain links TRBV7-8 to TRBJ1-4, with D perhaps matching TRBD1 (5 bases). V lost 4 bases and J 0 bases, leaving 9 bases between the germline ends. In germline, CDR1 is SGHVS, CDR2 FQNEAQ. This CDR3 is 15 amino acids long. The CDR3 DNA is TGTGCCAGCAGCTACGACAGATCAACTAATGAAAAACTGTTTTTT. It encodes CASSYDRSTNEKLFF.

The J gene is TRBJ2-7, the V gene TRBV5-1; tentatively, D is TRBD2 (6 bases). Germline-derived CDR1 and CDR2 are SGHRS and YFSETQ. V lost 1 base and J lost 4, with 15 bases in between. The CDR3 loop spans 15 amino acids. CDR3 in DNA: TGCGCCAGCAGCTTGTTCGGGGGAGAAAGATACGAGCAGTACTTC. Its protein is CASSLFGGERYEQYF.

The chain employs TRBV6-5 and TRBJ2-7; 9 bases match TRBD1. Trimming took 0 bases from V and 5 from J; bases not matched to a gene: 5. Germline V gives CDR1 MNHEY, CDR2 SVGAGI. This CDR3 comprises 15 residues. The CDR3 reads CASSYSYRGQNEQYF. The CDR3 DNA reads as TGTGCCAGCAGTTACTCATACAGGGGGCAAAACGAGCAGTACTTC.

The J gene is TRBJ2-2, the V gene TRBV2; D is possibly TRBD1 (7 bases). The CDR3 runs to 12 residues. Germline lookup yields CDR1 SNHLY and CDR2 FYNNEI. V gave up 6 bases and J gave up 8 bases, with 10 bases separating them. The CDR3, as DNA: TGTGCCAGCAGCAGGGGGGCAGGGGAGCTGTTTTTT. The encoded protein is CASSRGAGELFF.

J is TRBJ2-1 and V is TRBV11-3, with TRBD1 identical over 8 bases. Looked up from germline, CDR1 is SGHNT and CDR2 is YENEEA. The V and J ends lost 4 bases and 9 bases, in that order; junction bases with no gene match: 11. The CDR3 extends over 15 amino acids. DNA of the CDR3: TGTGCCAGCAGCTCCAGGGGGCAACGAGTGGGTGAGCAGTTCTTC. Translating it yields CASSSRGQRVGEQFF.

V and J are TRBV5-1 and TRBJ2-1, with 8 bases that match TRBD1. The CDR3 contains 13 residues. The J segment lost 7 bases and the V segment lost 3 bases, leaving 3 bases of the junction unmatched. The germline CDR1 and CDR2 sequences are SGHRS and YFSETQ. The DNA for the CDR3 is TGCGCCAGCAGCTACGGACAGGGAAATGAGCAGTTCTTC. This translates into CASSYGQGNEQFF.

The CDR3 region is CASSSRGVRQEGNYGYTF. The CDR3 coding sequence is TGTGCCAGCAGCTCCCGTGGGGTGCGGCAGGAGGGTAACTATGGCTACACCTTC. V and J are TRBV5-4 and TRBJ1-2, with D hard to call. The CDR3 runs to 18 residues. The germline V gene encodes CDR1 SGHNT and CDR2 YYREEE (reference sequence). The V and J ends lost 3 bases and 1 base respectively, with 22 bases between them.

This clone has just one count. The chain is built from TRBV11-3 and TRBJ2-7; possible D gene TRBD1, 5 bases. The CDR3 extends over 15 amino acids. Trimming removed 5 bases from V and 6 bases from J, with 20 bases in between. Per the germline V gene, CDR1 is SGHNT and CDR2 is YENEEA. This chain's CDR3 is CASSHDQGNVGEQYF. The DNA of the CDR3 is TGTGCCAGCAGCCATGACCAGGGTAACGTCGGCGAGCAGTACTTC.

V is TRBV18 and J is TRBJ2-5; 9 bases line up with TRBD1. The CDR3 length is 13 residues. Germline V gives CDR1 KGHSH, CDR2 LQKENI. Trimming at V came to 2 bases and at J to 5 bases, leaving 0 bases not matched to a gene. The CDR3 DNA is TGTGCCAGCTCACCAGGGACAGGGGAGACCCAGTACTTC. It codes for CASSPGTGETQYF.

The genes are TRBV14 and TRBJ1-4, with TRBD1 matching over 7 bases. The CDR3 spans 16 residues. CDR1 is SGHDN and CDR2 is FVKESK in the germline V gene. V was pared by 1 base and J by 7 bases, with 9 bases of the junction left unmatched. The DNA for the CDR3 is TGTGCCAGCAGCCAAGCCGCAGGGGGTGTGGTTGAAAAACTGTTTTTT. This encodes CASSQAAGGVVEKLFF. The full variable domain, in which reference TRBV14 and TRBJ1-4 provide the parts outside the CDR3, is EAGVTQFPSHSVIEKGQTVTLRCDPISGHDNLYWYRRVMGKEIKFLLHFVKESKQDESGMPNNRFLAERTGGTYSTLKVQPAELEDSGVYFCASSQAAGGVVEKLFFGSGTQLSVL.

This chain joins TRBV10-3 and TRBJ1-2; the D gene is possibly TRBD1 (6 bases). The V gene lost 2 bases and the J gene lost 6 bases, with 10 bases spanning the gap. This CDR3 has 13 residues. Germline V gene data show CDR1 as ENHRY and CDR2 as SYGVKD. The CDR3 spells CAISEPRDNGYTF. The CDR3 DNA sequence: TGTGCCATCAGTGAGCCCAGGGACAATGGCTACACCTTC.

In nucleotides, the CDR3 is TGTGCCAGCAGTGAGTTGGCCAGGGTGGGCGAGCAGTACTTC. It is translated as CASSELARVGEQYF. The chain links TRBV6-1 to TRBJ2-7; D might be TRBD1 (5 bases). Trimming shortened V by 3 bases and J by 6 bases, and 15 bases separated the two germline ends. The CDR3 is made up of 14 amino acids. CDR1 is MNHNS and CDR2 is SASEGT in the germline V gene.

The chain couples TRBV10-1 to TRBJ2-1; the D gene is possibly TRBD1 (5 bases). From germline, CDR1 is WNHNN and CDR2 SYGVQD (reference sequence). The germline V and J ends were trimmed by 4 bases and 0 bases, with 13 bases remaining between them. The CDR3 extends over 16 amino acids. The CDR3 nucleotides read TGCGCCAGCAGTGGTTCAGGGCCGGGCTCCTACAATGAGCAGTTCTTC. Amino acid sequence: CASSGSGPGSYNEQFF.

V is TRBV15 and J is TRBJ2-3; 8 bases match TRBD2. CDR1 and CDR2 (germline): LNHNV, YYDKDF (reference sequence). This CDR3 comprises 15 residues. Losses at the gene ends were 6 bases for V and 5 bases for J; bases not matched to a gene: 10. The CDR3 spells CATRTRGAPGDTQYF. The CDR3 coding sequence is TGTGCCACCAGGACGCGGGGGGCCCCTGGAGATACGCAGTATTTT.

The V and J genes are TRBV19 and TRBJ1-2; a possible D gene is TRBD1 (5 bases). Trimming stripped 3 bases from V and 5 bases from J, with 13 bases between. This CDR3 has 14 residues. Germline V gene lookup returns CDR1 LNHDA and CDR2 SQIVND (reference sequence). The CDR3 protein is CASSIGTGIYGYTF. The CDR3 nucleotides read TGTGCCAGTAGTATTGGCACAGGCATATATGGCTACACCTTC. Filled out from reference TRBV19 and TRBJ1-2, the complete variable domain reads DGGITQSPKYLFRKEGQNVTLSCEQNLNHDAMYWYRQDPGQGLRLIYYSQIVNDFQKGDIAEGYSVSREKKESFPLTVTSAQKNPTAFYLCASSIGTGIYGYTFGSGTRLTVV.

The V gene is TRBV5-1, the J gene TRBJ1-2; D perhaps matches TRBD1 (5 bases). CDR3 size: 14 residues. From germline, CDR1 is SGHRS and CDR2 YFSETQ. With 4 bases removed from V and 1 base from J, the gap between germline ends came to 11 bases. CDR3 loop: CASSAEGSNYGYTF. The DNA for the CDR3 is TGCGCCAGCAGCGCGGAGGGGAGTAACTATGGCTACACCTTC. Full variable domain (remainder filled in from reference TRBV5-1 and TRBJ1-2): KAGVTQTPRYLIKTRGQQVTLSCSPISGHRSVSWYQQTPGQGLQFLFEYFSETQRNKGNFPGRFSGRQFSNSRSEMNVSTLELGDSALYLCASSAEGSNYGYTFGSGTRLTVV.

This chain connects TRBV5-4 to TRBJ2-1, with 8 bases matching TRBD2. Germline CDR1 and CDR2: SGHNT and YYREEE (reference sequence). Losses at the gene ends were 3 bases for V and 9 bases for J; bases not matched to a gene: 11. This CDR3 region has 15 residues. DNA for the CDR3: TGTGCCAGCAGCTCGCCGGGACTAGGCGAGGCTGAGCAGTTCTTC. Translation gives CASSSPGLGEAEQFF.

The chain carries TRBV11-2 and TRBJ2-2; TRBD2 aligns across 11 bases. Germline V gene lookup returns CDR1 SGHAT and CDR2 FQNNGV. The CDR3 spans 16 residues. V lost 1 base, J lost 5 bases, and 3 bases stayed unmatched. The CDR3 sequence is CASSLGASGRTGELFF. The CDR3 DNA is TGTGCCAGCAGCTTAGGTGCTAGCGGGAGGACCGGGGAGCTGTTTTTT.

The chain joins TRBV11-2 to TRBJ2-2; the match to TRBD2 covers 10 bases. V trimming: 5 bases; J trimming: 6 bases; junction bases outside the gene matches: 6. The CDR3 runs 15 residues. Germline V CDR1 and CDR2: SGHAT, FQNNGV. The CDR3 sequence is CASSQQRGGPGELFF. CDR3 in DNA: TGTGCCAGCAGCCAACAGCGGGGGGGCCCCGGGGAGCTGTTTTTT.

The rearrangement uses TRBV5-1 and TRBJ2-3; TRBD2 matches 14 bases. The germline CDR1 and CDR2 sequences are SGHRS and YFSETQ. This CDR3 has 16 residues. V lost 4 bases and J lost 6; bases outside the gene matches: 7. The CDR3 loop reads CASSPRLAGGLDTQYF. DNA of the CDR3: TGCGCCAGCAGCCCCCGACTAGCGGGAGGGCTGGATACGCAGTATTTT. The whole variable domain, filled in from reference TRBV5-1 and TRBJ2-3, reads KAGVTQTPRYLIKTRGQQVTLSCSPISGHRSVSWYQQTPGQGLQFLFEYFSETQRNKGNFPGRFSGRQFSNSRSEMNVSTLELGDSALYLCASSPRLAGGLDTQYFGPGTRLTVL.

This clone was observed once. The J gene is TRBJ2-3, the V gene TRBV5-1; TRBD2 is a possible D gene (6 bases). CDR3 length: 15 residues. CDR1 SGHRS and CDR2 YFSETQ come from the germline V gene. Trimming took off 0 bases at V and 4 bases at J, with 12 bases between the two ends. The CDR3 is CASSLAGDLPDTQYF. In DNA form, the CDR3 reads TGCGCCAGCAGCTTGGCGGGGGACCTCCCAGATACGCAGTATTTT. Full variable domain (missing parts from reference TRBV5-1 and TRBJ2-3): KAGVTQTPRYLIKTRGQQVTLSCSPISGHRSVSWYQQTPGQGLQFLFEYFSETQRNKGNFPGRFSGRQFSNSRSEMNVSTLELGDSALYLCASSLAGDLPDTQYFGPGTRLTVL.

CDR3: CASSLVADSFTYGYTF. The CDR3 DNA reads TGCGCCAGCAGCTTGGTAGCGGACTCCTTTACCTATGGCTACACCTTC. J is TRBJ1-2 and V is TRBV5-1; no clear D. Trimming stripped 0 bases from V and 4 bases from J, with 16 bases between. Per germline, CDR1 SGHRS and CDR2 YFSETQ. The CDR3 consists of 16 residues.

This clone appeared once. The chain uses TRBV6-2 or TRBV6-3 and TRBJ2-2, with 8 bases fitting TRBD1. Germline-derived CDR1 and CDR2 are MNHEY and SVGEGT. The CDR3 runs to 16 residues. The trim removed 0 bases at V and 6 bases at J, leaving 6 bases unmatched. CDR3 sequence reads: CASSYSPGQGPGELFF. The CDR3 bases are TGTGCCAGCAGTTACTCCCCAGGACAGGGACCCGGGGAGCTGTTTTTT.

This clone was counted a single time. The gene calls are TRBV7-9 and TRBJ2-7; no clear D gene. Trimming removed 1 base from V and 4 bases from J, with 14 bases in between. Germline V gives CDR1 SEHNR, CDR2 FQNEAQ (reference sequence). The CDR3 extends over 15 amino acids. This CDR3 is CASSLGNSVVYEQYF. DNA for the CDR3: TGTGCCAGCAGCTTAGGAAATTCGGTGGTATACGAGCAGTACTTC.

This sequence joins TRBV4-1 and TRBJ2-7, with 11 bases that match TRBD2. Germline V gives CDR1 MGHRA, CDR2 YSYEKL. The V segment lost 4 bases and the J segment 0 bases; nucleotides outside the gene matches: 5. The CDR3 runs to 16 residues. The CDR3 here is CASSLGTSGSSYEQYF. The CDR3 bases are TGCGCCAGCAGCCTCGGGACTAGCGGAAGCTCCTACGAGCAGTACTTC.

J is TRBJ2-3 and V is TRBV3-1 (or the pseudogene TRBV3-2); 8 nucleotides line up with TRBD2. The length of the CDR3 is 17 residues. Germline assignment: CDR1 LGHDT and CDR2 YNNKEL (reference sequence). Trimming took 0 bases from V and 2 from J; bases not matched to a gene: 7. The chain's CDR3 is CASSQDSTSGLTDTQYF. The DNA for the CDR3 is TGTGCCAGCAGCCAAGATAGTACTAGCGGCCTCACAGATACGCAGTATTTT.